Listed here is a single T cell receptor beta chain. Its antigen is unknown. The sample is drawn from a study of T cells expressing NK-cell markers. Study in general: The authors sequenced eight donors, of whom seven were HCMV-seropositive and one was seronegative.

It was by 5'RACE template switching with UMIs that TCR beta cDNA was made. Each CDR3 protein gets one entry in TCRdb, which reprocessed the 5' RACE reads and gives no DNA. This table lists about 460,000 distinct CDR3 sequences. Study-wide points: Dominant NKG2C+ clonotype frequencies of 1.0-7.0% of CD8+ T cells were measured in more than five donors.

The receptor was derived from a woman in her 50s in good health. Material for sequencing was blood T cells: a sorted CD56 or NKG2C T cell subset, CD4+ or CD8+ T cells, or bulk PBMC T cells (not recorded which).

This chain's CDR3 is CATSDSPGRRTDTQYF. This chain joins TRBV24-1 and TRBJ2-3; the TCRdb D gene call, TRBD1, has no DNA to confirm it. CDR3 length equals 16 residues. Germline CDR1 reads KGHDR; CDR2 reads SFDVKD.